This T cell receptor (beta chain) was observed in a study of blood T cell repertoires in COVID-19. About the research overall: Collection of acute and convalescent COVID-19 samples took place in the United States, Italy and Spain. In each case, the material was cDNA or gDNA derived from T cells, B-cell-depleted T cells, or PBMCs.

Trimming at V came to 3 bases and at J to 5 bases, leaving 9 bases not matched to a gene. The CDR3 has 15 amino acids. Germline CDR1 SGDLS, CDR2 YYNGEE. As handled by the study authors: Estimation of nucleated cell counts was performed using reference gene primer amplification. The method was immunoSEQ multiplex PCR; TCRdb's version includes in-frame clones alone and lacks a portion of them. D and trimming were read from the DNA, whereas the V and J calls and clone size are those reported in that table. The sample lists some 80,000 clones; 90% were seen once. This receptor was taken from a woman older than 75 with acute or convalescent COVID-19. The gene calls are TRBV9 and TRBJ2-5; 8 positions agree with TRBD2. Sequenced sample: peripheral blood. This CDR3 is CASSGLGGARETQYF. The CDR3, as DNA: TGTGCCAGCAGCGGGCTCGGGGGGGCCCGGGAGACCCAGTACTTC. Looking up the rest from reference TRBV9 and TRBJ2-5 gives the full variable domain: DSGVTQTPKHLITATGQRVTLRCSPRSGDLSVYWYQQSLDQGLQFLIQYYNGEERAKGNILERFSAQQFPDLHSELNLSSLELGDSALYFCASSGLGGARETQYFGPGTRLLVL.